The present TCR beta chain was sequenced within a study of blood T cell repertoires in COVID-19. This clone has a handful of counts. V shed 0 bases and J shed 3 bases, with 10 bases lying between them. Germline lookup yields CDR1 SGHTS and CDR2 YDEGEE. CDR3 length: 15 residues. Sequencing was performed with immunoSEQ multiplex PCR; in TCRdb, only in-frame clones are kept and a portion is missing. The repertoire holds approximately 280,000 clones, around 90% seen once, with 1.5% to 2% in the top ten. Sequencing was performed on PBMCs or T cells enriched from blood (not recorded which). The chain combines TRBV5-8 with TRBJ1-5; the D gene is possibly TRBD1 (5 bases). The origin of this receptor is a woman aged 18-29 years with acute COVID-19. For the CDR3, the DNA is TGTGCCAGCAGCTTGGCCGCGGGGGACAATCAGCCCCAGCATTTT. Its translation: CASSLAAGDNQPQHF.